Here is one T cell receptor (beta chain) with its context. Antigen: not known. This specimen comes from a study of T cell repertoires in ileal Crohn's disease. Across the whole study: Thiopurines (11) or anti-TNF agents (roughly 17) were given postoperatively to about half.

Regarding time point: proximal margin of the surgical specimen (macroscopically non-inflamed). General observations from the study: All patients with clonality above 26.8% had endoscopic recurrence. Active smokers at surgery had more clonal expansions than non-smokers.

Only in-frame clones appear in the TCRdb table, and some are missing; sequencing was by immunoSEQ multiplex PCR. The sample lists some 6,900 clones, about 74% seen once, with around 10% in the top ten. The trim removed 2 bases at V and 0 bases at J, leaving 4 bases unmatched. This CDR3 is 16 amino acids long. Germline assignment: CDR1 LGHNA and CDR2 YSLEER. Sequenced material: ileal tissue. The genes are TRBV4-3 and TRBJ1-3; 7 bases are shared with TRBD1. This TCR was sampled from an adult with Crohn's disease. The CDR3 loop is CASSQPGTVSGNTIYF. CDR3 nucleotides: TGCGCCAGCAGCCAACCCGGGACAGTCTCTGGAAACACCATATATTTT.